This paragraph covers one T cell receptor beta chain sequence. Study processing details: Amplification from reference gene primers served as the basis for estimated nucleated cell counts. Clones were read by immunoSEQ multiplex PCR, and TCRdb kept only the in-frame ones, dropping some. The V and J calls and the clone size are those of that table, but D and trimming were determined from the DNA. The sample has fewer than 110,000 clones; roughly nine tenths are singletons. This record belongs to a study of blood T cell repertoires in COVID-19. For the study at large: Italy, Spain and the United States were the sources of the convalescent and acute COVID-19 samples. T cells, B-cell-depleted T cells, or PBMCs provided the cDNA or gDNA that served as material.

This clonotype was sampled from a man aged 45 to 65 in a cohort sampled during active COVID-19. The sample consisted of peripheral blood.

The CDR3 DNA reads TGTGCCAGCAACCGGCGGGGTAGCGACACTGAAGCTTTCTTT. Amino acid sequence: CASNRRGSDTEAFF. The chain uses TRBV28 and TRBJ1-1, with D unresolved. This CDR3 contains 14 residues. V lost 7 bases to trimming and J lost 3 bases, with 15 bases between them. Germline CDR1 MDHEN, CDR2 SYDVKM.